This T cell receptor beta chain was identified during a study of T cells after yellow fever vaccination. Across the whole study: Any fraction with a low cell number was prepared using SMART-Seq v4 Ultra Low Input.

This clonotype has a handful of counts. Its target is unknown. This CDR3 contains 14 residues. Trimming removed 9 bases at V and 1 base at J, with 15 bases between. Germline V gene lookup returns CDR1 MNHEY and CDR2 SVGEGT. Overall study results and limits: Detected again after the booster were most primary-vaccination clones, at nearly 97% CD4 and 70% to 90% CD8. A minor fraction of clonotypes spanned both CD4 and CD8 compartments. Repertoires obtained by FACS sorting could include abundant clonotypes that entered as contaminants from the bulk population.

Via MiXCR, TCRdb re-called the 5' RACE reads, giving one row per CDR3 protein. Of 200,000 to 300,000 distinct CDR3 sequences listed, 10% to 15% are singletons. Sequences were derived from CD4+ T cells sorted from PBMCs, sampled 45 days after the yellow fever booster vaccination. The J gene is TRBJ1-1, the V gene TRBV6-2 or TRBV6-3; no clear D. The receptor was derived from a man aged 25-45 years who received the YFV17D yellow fever vaccine. The chain's CDR3 is CASTGPLTNTEAFF. CDR3 nucleotide sequence: TGTGCCAGTACCGGGCCCCTAACGAACACTGAAGCTTTCTTT.